This TCR beta chain was observed in a study of blood T cell repertoires in COVID-19. The data were produced by immunoSEQ multiplex PCR, yet TCRdb's version contains in-frame clones alone and is incomplete. The sample lists about 200,000 clones; about 85% were seen once. The specimen was peripheral blood. The receptor was derived from a man aged 60 to 75 with COVID-19, enrolled during active disease.

The CDR3, as DNA: TGTGCCAGCAGCTTTATACAGGGGGCGTATGAAGCTTTCTTT. Protein sequence: CASSFIQGAYEAFF. V is TRBV11-2 and J is TRBJ1-1; 9 bases line up with TRBD1. Germline-derived CDR1 and CDR2 are SGHAT and FQNNGV. V shed 3 bases, J shed 7 bases, and the junction held 6 bases outside the gene matches. This CDR3 contains 14 residues.